These 29 T cell receptor beta chains were sequenced from one sample in a study of shared clonotypes between healthy human individuals (dated by TCRdb to 2018 to 2021). The library was prepared using the immunoSEQ multiplex PCR assay. TCRdb carries this immuneACCESS record with in-frame sequences only. Its versions omit some clonotypes, under half of them owing to an unresolved V gene in the studies checked, with the rest unexplained. In this sample the table shows around 1.4 million clones, approximately 98.5% of which occur a single time. Over 0.3% of the sample comes from the top ten. The sequenced sample consisted of naive CD4+ T cells sorted from blood. Taken with the paper, the label for cell subset or site translates to: CD45RA+ positively selected. These receptors were obtained from a young man in good health.

This chain uses TRBV4-2 with TRBJ2-7; 7 nucleotides align to TRBD2. The CDR3 runs to 16 residues. The V gene's germline CDR1 is LGHNA and CDR2 YNFKEQ. V trimming: 1 base; J trimming: 4 bases; junction bases outside the gene matches: 10. CDR3 region: CASSQVLASGVYEQYF. CDR3 nucleotide sequence: TGTGCCAGCAGCCAAGTCTTAGCTAGCGGTGTTTACGAGCAGTACTTC.

V gene TRBV9 combines with J gene TRBJ2-7; D is unclear. The germline V gene has CDR1 SGDLS and CDR2 YYNGEE. The CDR3 is made up of 13 amino acids. V lost 0 bases and J 9 bases, leaving 13 bases between the germline ends. CDR3 residues: CASSVASDAVQYF. The CDR3 DNA follows: TGTGCCAGCAGCGTAGCGTCCGATGCTGTGCAGTACTTC. Full variable domain (missing parts from reference TRBV9 and TRBJ2-7): DSGVTQTPKHLITATGQRVTLRCSPRSGDLSVYWYQQSLDQGLQFLIQYYNGEERAKGNILERFSAQQFPDLHSELNLSSLELGDSALYFCASSVASDAVQYFGPGTRLTVT.

This sequence joins TRBV11-2 and TRBJ2-4, with D perhaps TRBD2 (5 bases). Between the trimmed V and J ends, which lost 3 bases and 7 bases, there was a span of 19 bases. The CDR3 loop spans 16 amino acids. From germline, CDR1 is SGHAT and CDR2 FQNNGV. The CDR3 protein is CASSFNGAWGANIQYF. CDR3 bases: TGTGCCAGCAGCTTTAACGGAGCATGGGGAGCGAACATTCAGTACTTC.

The rearrangement joins TRBV7-2 to TRBJ1-1; perhaps TRBD1 as D (6 bases). Germline-derived CDR1 and CDR2 are SGHTA and FQGNSA. The CDR3 has 15 amino acids. Trimming shortened V by 5 bases and J by 4 bases, and 17 bases separated the two germline ends. CDR3 protein: CASSLTRIGGTEAFF. CDR3 DNA sequence: TGTGCCAGCAGCCTCACGAGAATAGGGGGCACTGAAGCTTTCTTT.

The table lists this clone with a count of one. The rearrangement uses TRBV4-3 and TRBJ2-7; D not certain. CDR3 length: 13 amino acids. With 0 bases removed from V and 5 bases from J, the gap between germline ends came to 8 bases. Germline V gives CDR1 LGHNA, CDR2 YSLEER. CDR3 DNA sequence: TGCGCCAGCAGCCAAGATTTTCGGGACGAGCAGTACTTC. Residues: CASSQDFRDEQYF.

J is TRBJ2-2 and V is TRBV19; D call uncertain. Trimming cost V 6 bases and J 2 bases, with 13 bases left between them. Germline lookup yields CDR1 LNHDA and CDR2 SQIVND (reference sequence). This CDR3 region has 15 residues. The CDR3 sequence is CASRFQELNTGELFF. The CDR3 coding sequence is TGTGCCAGTAGGTTCCAGGAGTTAAACACCGGGGAGCTGTTTTTT.

V and J are TRBV7-9 and TRBJ2-7, with D perhaps assigned TRBD1 or TRBD2 (6 bases each). V was pared by 5 bases and J by 0 bases, with 14 bases between. This CDR3 is 15 amino acids long. CDR1 and CDR2 (germline): SEHNR, FQNEAQ (reference sequence). CDR3 in DNA: TGTGCCAGCAGCCCGGGGGCGACCAGCTCCTACGAGCAGTACTTC. Translated: CASSPGATSSYEQYF.

This clone was counted once. The chain links TRBV4-3 to TRBJ2-2, with D perhaps matching TRBD2 (6 bases). Germline V CDR1 and CDR2: LGHNA, YSLEER. Between the trimmed V and J ends, which lost 1 base and 3 bases, there was a span of 12 bases. The CDR3 is 16 amino acids. CDR3 residues: CASSQVAAGDTGELFF. CDR3 nucleotide sequence: TGCGCCAGCAGCCAAGTAGCGGCAGGAGACACCGGGGAGCTGTTTTTT.

The V gene is TRBV29-1, the J gene TRBJ2-4, with D possibly being TRBD1 (5 bases). The germline CDR1 and CDR2 sequences are SQVTM and ANQGSEA. There are 14 residues in the CDR3. V shed 4 bases and J shed 8 bases, with 18 bases lying between them. The CDR3 region is CSVVSRTSIHIQYF. CDR3 nucleotide sequence: TGCAGCGTTGTCTCCAGGACATCGATACACATTCAGTACTTC.

The chain joins TRBV5-1 to TRBJ2-3; 9 bases align to TRBD2. There are 14 residues in the CDR3. Germline assignment: CDR1 SGHRS and CDR2 YFSETQ. V gave up 4 bases and J gave up 5 bases; unmatched junction bases: 5. CDR3 bases: TGCGCCAGCAGCCTAGGACTAGCGAAAGATACGCAGTATTTT. This sequence encodes CASSLGLAKDTQYF.

The chain has TRBV18 and TRBJ2-7; a possible D gene is TRBD2 (6 bases). The length of the CDR3 is 13 residues. Trimming shortened V by 3 bases and J by 6 bases, and 12 bases separated the two germline ends. The germline V gene has CDR1 KGHSH and CDR2 LQKENI. CDR3 region: CASSPNEEGEQYF. The DNA of the CDR3 is TGTGCCAGCTCACCGAACGAGGAGGGCGAGCAGTACTTC. Variable domain in full (rest from reference TRBV18 and TRBJ2-7): NAGVMQNPRHLVRRRGQEARLRCSPMKGHSHVYWYRQLPEEGLKFMVYLQKENIIDESGMPKERFSAEFPKEGPSILRIQQVVRGDSAAYFCASSPNEEGEQYFGPGTRLTVT.

CDR3: CASSESPYEQYF. CDR3 sequence (DNA): TGTGCCAGCAGTGAAAGCCCCTACGAGCAGTACTTC. The chain is built from TRBV25-1 and TRBJ2-7; D gene unclear. V was cut by 2 bases and J by 2 bases, with 4 bases left in between. The CDR3 runs to 12 residues. Germline loops: CDR1 MGHDK, CDR2 SYGVNS.

This clone was seen only once. The chain recombines TRBV9 with TRBJ2-1; D gene ambiguous. CDR1 and CDR2 (germline): SGDLS, YYNGEE. This CDR3 has 17 residues. V shed 0 bases and J shed 2 bases, with 15 bases lying between them. CDR3 DNA: TGTGCCAGCAGCGTAGAAAGGCGGACCTCGCCCTACAATGAGCAGTTCTTC. It specifies CASSVERRTSPYNEQFF.

This clone was picked up one time. V gene TRBV28 combines with J gene TRBJ2-2, with D possibly being TRBD1 or TRBD2 (5 bases each). CDR3 length: 13 amino acids. The germline gives CDR1 MDHEN, CDR2 SYDVKM. Trimming took 7 bases from V and 0 from J, leaving 6 bases between them. CDR3 sequence: CASTGPNTGELFF. CDR3 bases: TGTGCCAGCACGGGGCCGAACACCGGGGAGCTGTTTTTT. Variable domain in full (rest from reference TRBV28 and TRBJ2-2): DVKVTQSSRYLVKRTGEKVFLECVQDMDHENMFWYRQDPGLGLRLIYFSYDVKMKEKGDIPEGYSVSREKKERFSLILESASTNQTSMYLCASTGPNTGELFFGEGSRLTVL.

The genes are TRBV6-1 and TRBJ2-7; 8 nucleotides align to TRBD1. Germline V lookup: CDR1 MNHNS, CDR2 SASEGT. The length of the CDR3 is 15 residues. V lost 7 bases to trimming and J lost 3 bases; unmatched junction nucleotides: 11. The CDR3, as DNA: TGTGCCAGCAACCTGCGGAGGACAGGGAGCTACGAGCAGTACTTC. This encodes CASNLRRTGSYEQYF.

This clone was detected only once. This sample includes further DNA sequences coding for the same CDR3. The CDR3 DNA reads TGCGCCAGCAGCCAAGATCTGGGGATAGGCACTGAAGCTTTCTTT. The encoded protein is CASSQDLGIGTEAFF. The chain combines TRBV4-3 with TRBJ1-1; D not certain. This CDR3 is built from 15 residues. The V and J ends lost 0 bases and 4 bases respectively, with 12 bases between them. The germline V gene encodes CDR1 LGHNA and CDR2 YSLEER.

This clone was seen a single time. Other DNA sequences in this sample translate to the same CDR3. The V and J genes are TRBV5-1 and TRBJ2-7; TRBD1 might be the D (6 bases). CDR1 SGHRS and CDR2 YFSETQ come from the germline V gene. With 2 bases removed from V and 5 bases from J, the gap between germline ends came to 8 bases. The CDR3 spans 12 residues. The CDR3 is CASSFNRDEQYF. The CDR3 DNA sequence: TGCGCCAGCAGCTTCAACAGGGACGAGCAGTACTTC.

The chain recombines TRBV23-1 with TRBJ1-4; the D is unclear. TRBV23-1 is assigned to the ORF class and has an uncertain function. The V end lost 6 bases, the J end lost 10 bases, and 27 bases lay between the germline ends. This CDR3 region has 17 residues. CDR3 amino acids: CASSRRKTSNPFVKLFF. CDR3 bases: TGCGCCAGCAGCCGTCGCAAAACCTCCAACCCCTTCGTAAAACTGTTTTTT.

The chain is built from TRBV5-4 and TRBJ1-1, with D perhaps matching TRBD1 (5 bases). Germline V gene lookup returns CDR1 SGHNT and CDR2 YYREEE (reference sequence). The V and J ends lost 0 bases and 1 base respectively, with 10 bases between them. CDR3 length: 15 residues. Here the CDR3 DNA reads TGTGCCAGCAGCTTGGCAGGGAGGGGGAACACTGAAGCTTTCTTT. This sequence encodes CASSLAGRGNTEAFF.

The chain is built from TRBV9 and TRBJ2-5; TRBD2 agrees at 9 bases. Germline V CDR1 and CDR2: SGDLS, YYNGEE. The CDR3 contains 16 residues. Trimming removed 0 bases from V and 5 bases from J; junction bases left unmatched: 8. The CDR3 nucleotides are TGTGCCAGCAGCGTAGTTGGGCCTAGCGGGACGGAGACCCAGTACTTC. Translating gives CASSVVGPSGTETQYF.

CDR3 nucleotide sequence: TGTGCCAGTAGCTCCGGACCCAACAATGAGCAGTTCTTC. Its protein product is CASSSGPNNEQFF. The chain joins TRBV19 to TRBJ2-1; no clear D. In germline, CDR1 is LNHDA, CDR2 SQIVND (reference sequence). Between the trimmed V and J ends, which lost 6 bases and 5 bases, there was a span of 11 bases. The CDR3 is 13 amino acids.

The V and J genes are TRBV27 and TRBJ2-1; a possible D gene is TRBD1 (5 bases). V was clipped by 8 bases and J by 2 bases, with 10 bases between them. The CDR3 has 13 amino acids. Germline values: CDR1 MNHEY, CDR2 SMNVEV (reference sequence). The CDR3 bases are TGTGCCAGCGGAGACAGAGCCTACAATGAGCAGTTCTTC. As protein: CASGDRAYNEQFF.

The rearrangement joins TRBV18 to TRBJ2-5; 9 nucleotides line up with TRBD1. The V gene's germline CDR1 is KGHSH and CDR2 LQKENI. V trimming: 3 bases; J trimming: 4 bases; junction bases outside the gene matches: 6. This CDR3 contains 15 residues. CDR3 protein: CASSPNPGQGETQYF. The DNA of the CDR3 is TGTGCCAGCTCACCTAATCCGGGACAGGGAGAGACCCAGTACTTC. Together with reference TRBV18 and TRBJ2-5, the CDR3 gives the full variable domain: NAGVMQNPRHLVRRRGQEARLRCSPMKGHSHVYWYRQLPEEGLKFMVYLQKENIIDESGMPKERFSAEFPKEGPSILRIQQVVRGDSAAYFCASSPNPGQGETQYFGPGTRLLVL.

This sequence joins TRBV7-2 and TRBJ1-2, with D perhaps TRBD1 (6 bases). This CDR3 is built from 15 residues. Trimming removed 2 bases at V and 6 bases at J, with 16 bases between. Germline V gene sequence: CDR1 SGHTA, CDR2 FQGNSA. The CDR3 sequence is CASSLRVGGIDGYTF. Here the CDR3 DNA reads TGTGCCAGCAGCTTAAGGGTAGGGGGAATCGATGGCTACACCTTC.

The chain links TRBV2 to TRBJ2-2; D is undetermined. V dropped 8 bases and J dropped 7 bases, with 8 bases sitting between them. Germline V CDR1 and CDR2: SNHLY, FYNNEI. The CDR3 has 11 amino acids. The CDR3 DNA reads TGTGCCAGCCTAAGGTTCGGGGAGCTGTTTTTT. Translated: CASLRFGELFF.

The chain uses TRBV2 and TRBJ1-3, with D unclear. The CDR3 extends over 16 amino acids. V lost 3 bases to trimming and J lost 1 base, with 13 bases between them. CDR1 is SNHLY and CDR2 is FYNNEI in the germline V gene. CDR3: CASSDQQNRSGNTIYF. CDR3 DNA: TGTGCCAGCAGTGATCAGCAGAATCGATCTGGAAACACCATATATTTT. Looking up the rest from reference TRBV2 and TRBJ1-3 gives the full variable domain: EPEVTQTPSHQVTQMGQEVILRCVPISNHLYFYWYRQILGQKVEFLVSFYNNEISEKSEIFDDQFSVERPDGSNFTLKIRSTKLEDSAMYFCASSDQQNRSGNTIYFGEGSWLTVV.

The rearrangement joins TRBV2 to TRBJ1-2; D uncertain. The V and J ends lost 3 bases and 6 bases respectively, with 11 bases between them. Germline lookup yields CDR1 SNHLY and CDR2 FYNNEI. CDR3 size: 13 residues. CDR3 coding DNA: TGTGCCAGCAGTGAGGCGGTAATGCATGGCTACACCTTC. Translation gives CASSEAVMHGYTF.

In nucleotides, the CDR3 is TGTGCCAGCAGTAGGGACTACAAGAATTCACCCCTCCACTTT. The encoded protein is CASSRDYKNSPLHF. The genes are TRBV2 and TRBJ1-6; a weak D match, TRBD1 (5 bases). Deletions cut 5 bases from V and 7 bases from J, with 12 bases between. CDR1 and CDR2 (germline): SNHLY, FYNNEI. This CDR3 region has 14 residues. Full variable domain (missing parts from reference TRBV2 and TRBJ1-6): EPEVTQTPSHQVTQMGQEVILRCVPISNHLYFYWYRQILGQKVEFLVSFYNNEISEKSEIFDDQFSVERPDGSNFTLKIRSTKLEDSAMYFCASSRDYKNSPLHFGNGTRLTVT.

The chain is built from TRBV2 and TRBJ1-3, with D possibly TRBD1 on 5 matching bases. V lost 9 bases and J lost 3, with 12 bases in between. CDR3 length: 13 amino acids. Germline V gene sequence: CDR1 SNHLY, CDR2 FYNNEI. CDR3 DNA sequence: TGTGCCAGTCAGGGAAGGGGTGGAAACACCATATATTTT. It specifies CASQGRGGNTIYF.